The 29 T cell receptor beta chains presented below share a single source sample, sequenced in a study of blood T cell repertoires in COVID-19. Data came from immunoSEQ multiplex PCR; TCRdb stores just in-frame clones and leaves some out. The table lists 350,000 to 500,000 clones, around nine tenths of them singletons. The sequenced material came from peripheral blood. These TCRs come from a man aged 18-30 years with COVID-19, enrolled during active disease.

This chain links TRBV9 with TRBJ2-1; D may be TRBD2 (5 bases). Germline values: CDR1 SGDLS, CDR2 YYNGEE. Trimming left V 2 bases short and J 0 bases short, with 15 bases between. The CDR3 has 17 residues. The CDR3 nucleotides are TGTGCCAGCAGCGTTGGTCGAGGGCTAGCCTCCTACAATGAGCAGTTCTTC. As protein: CASSVGRGLASYNEQFF.

The V and J genes are TRBV30 and TRBJ1-1; no definite D call. The CDR3 is 13 amino acids. The germline V and J ends were trimmed by 3 bases and 2 bases, with 10 bases remaining between them. The germline CDR1 and CDR2 sequences are GTSNPN and SVGIG (reference sequence). CDR3 bases: TGTGCCTGGAGCTACGGGATAAACACTGAAGCTTTCTTT. Its protein product is CAWSYGINTEAFF.

Here the CDR3 reads CASSFPDRGEYGYTF. CDR3 coding DNA: TGTGCCAGCAGCTTCCCGGACAGGGGAGAGTATGGCTACACCTTC. The rearrangement uses TRBV7-2 and TRBJ1-2, with 9 bases identical to TRBD1. The CDR3 is made up of 15 amino acids. Per the germline V gene, CDR1 is SGHTA and CDR2 is FQGNSA. V lost 3 bases and J lost 5; bases outside the gene matches: 7.

This clone turned up a few times. The rearrangement joins TRBV2 to TRBJ1-5, with unresolved D. V lost 4 bases and J lost 0, with 7 bases in between. Germline-derived CDR1 and CDR2 are SNHLY and FYNNEI. The CDR3 is 14 amino acids. Here the CDR3 reads CASSVRASNQPQHF. CDR3 coding DNA: TGTGCCAGCAGTGTTCGAGCTAGCAATCAGCCCCAGCATTTT.

The V and J genes are TRBV27 and TRBJ2-2; TRBD2 is a possible D gene (5 bases). Trimming took 7 bases from V and 3 from J, leaving 15 bases between them. The germline V gene encodes CDR1 MNHEY and CDR2 SMNVEV (reference sequence). There are 15 residues in the CDR3. The chain's CDR3 is CASNWTPRHTGELFF. CDR3 in DNA: TGTGCCAGCAATTGGACTCCACGTCACACCGGGGAGCTGTTTTTT.

V and J are TRBV4-1 and TRBJ2-2; TRBD2 agrees at 8 bases. Germline V gene data show CDR1 as MGHRA and CDR2 as YSYEKL. This CDR3 spans 16 amino acids. After removal of 0 bases from V and 6 bases from J, the junction contained 6 bases not matched to a gene. The CDR3 sequence: CASSQDNGRASGELFF. CDR3 nucleotide sequence: TGCGCCAGCAGCCAAGATAACGGGAGGGCCTCCGGGGAGCTGTTTTTT.

This clone was observed once. V usage is TRBV4-1 and J usage is TRBJ1-5; 10 bases are shared with TRBD1. V gave up 2 bases and J gave up 6 bases; unmatched junction bases: 7. Looked up from germline, CDR1 is MGHRA and CDR2 is YSYEKL. This CDR3 spans 16 amino acids. CDR3 residues: CASSQTGTGEIQPQHF. The CDR3 nucleotides are TGCGCCAGCAGCCAAACCGGGACAGGGGAGATTCAGCCCCAGCATTTT.

V gene TRBV12-3 or TRBV12-4 combines with J gene TRBJ1-1; 8 bases align to TRBD1. Trimming took 3 bases from V and 6 from J; bases not matched to a gene: 3. There are 13 residues in the CDR3. The CDR3 loop is CASSFTGGAEAFF. The CDR3 coding sequence is TGTGCCAGCAGTTTTACAGGGGGAGCTGAAGCTTTCTTT.

This sequence joins TRBV18 and TRBJ1-5; perhaps TRBD1 as D (6 bases). This CDR3 has 16 amino acids. Germline CDR1 and CDR2: KGHSH and LQKENI. V lost 4 bases, J lost 6 bases, and 19 bases lay in between. The CDR3 spells CASSQGTGMVGQPQHF. CDR3 DNA sequence: TGTGCCAGCTCACAGGGAACAGGGATGGTAGGTCAGCCCCAGCATTTT.

This clone is a singleton in its sample. The rearrangement joins TRBV5-6 to TRBJ2-1; 9 bases agree with TRBD1. V dropped 3 bases and J dropped 5; count of bases not matched to a gene: 3. Germline V lookup: CDR1 SGHDT, CDR2 YYEEEE. This CDR3 is 14 amino acids long. CDR3 sequence (DNA): TGTGCCAGCAGCTGGGACAGGGTAGACAATGAGCAGTTCTTC. This gives the protein CASSWDRVDNEQFF.

The chain uses TRBV6-5 and TRBJ1-2; TRBD1 aligns across 10 bases. V lost 7 bases and J lost 12; bases outside the gene matches: 11. CDR1 and CDR2 (germline): MNHEY, SVGAGI. CDR3 size: 13 residues. The CDR3 bases are TGTGCCAGCACTAAGGGACAGGGGAGTCAGGACACCTTC. Translating it yields CASTKGQGSQDTF.

The rearrangement links TRBV5-1 to TRBJ2-6, with 8 bases identical to TRBD1. Germline loops: CDR1 SGHRS, CDR2 YFSETQ. The CDR3 totals 16 residues. With 5 bases clipped from V and 2 bases from J, the junction kept 6 bases outside the gene matches. The CDR3 reads CASRRQGATGANVLTF. The CDR3 nucleotides are TGCGCCAGCAGGAGGCAGGGGGCGACTGGGGCCAACGTCCTGACTTTC.

J is TRBJ2-7 and V is TRBV5-4; 9 nucleotides align to TRBD2. The ends lost 4 bases at V and 3 bases at J; junction bases unmatched: 8. Germline CDR1 is SGHNT and CDR2 is YYREEE (reference sequence). This CDR3 has 15 residues. CDR3 sequence: CASSAGTSSNYEQYF. CDR3 DNA sequence: TGTGCCAGCAGCGCCGGGACTAGCAGTAACTACGAGCAGTACTTC.

The rearrangement uses TRBV7-9 and TRBJ2-1, with a weak D call TRBD2 (5 bases). The V and J ends lost 5 bases and 0 bases respectively, with 11 bases between them. Germline lookup yields CDR1 SEHNR and CDR2 FQNEAQ (reference sequence). This CDR3 is 15 amino acids long. CDR3 DNA sequence: TGTGCCAGCAGCCGGGGTGGCAACTCCTACAATGAGCAGTTCTTC. As protein: CASSRGGNSYNEQFF. The full variable domain, rest sourced from reference TRBV7-9 and TRBJ2-1, is DTGVSQNPRHKITKRGQNVTFRCDPISEHNRLYWYRQTLGQGPEFLTYFQNEAQLEKSRLLSDRFSAERPKGSFSTLEIQRTEQGDSAMYLCASSRGGNSYNEQFFGPGTRLTVL.

The chain combines TRBV7-9 with TRBJ2-2; D is unclear. V lost 4 bases and J 0 bases, leaving 15 bases between the germline ends. The V gene's germline CDR1 is SEHNR and CDR2 FQNEAQ (reference sequence). The CDR3 runs 17 residues. CDR3 in DNA: TGTGCCAGCAGCTACCCGAACGACGGAGCGAACACCGGGGAGCTGTTTTTT. Residues: CASSYPNDGANTGELFF.

The chain links TRBV5-4 to TRBJ1-3, with D perhaps TRBD1 (5 bases). This CDR3 is built from 15 residues. Looked up from germline, CDR1 is SGHNT and CDR2 is YYREEE (reference sequence). With 3 bases removed from V and 0 bases from J, the gap between germline ends came to 10 bases. The CDR3 region is CASSSDSHSGNTIYF. In DNA, the CDR3 is TGTGCCAGCAGCTCCGACAGTCACTCTGGAAACACCATATATTTT.

The chain links TRBV27 to TRBJ2-6, with D unresolved. Trimming took 5 bases from V and 0 from J, leaving 5 bases between them. CDR1 MNHEY and CDR2 SMNVEV come from the germline V gene (reference sequence). This CDR3 spans 14 amino acids. CDR3 sequence: CASSLLSGANVLTF. The CDR3 coding sequence is TGTGCCAGCAGTCTCCTCTCTGGGGCCAACGTCCTGACTTTC.

The chain links TRBV18 to TRBJ2-7, with a weak D call TRBD2 (5 bases). Per germline, CDR1 KGHSH and CDR2 LQKENI. This CDR3 spans 15 amino acids. The V and J ends lost 3 bases and 1 base respectively, with 13 bases between them. CDR3 amino acids: CASSPSIAGSYEQYF. CDR3 nucleotides: TGTGCCAGCTCACCCTCCATTGCGGGTTCCTACGAGCAGTACTTC.

The chain has TRBV5-4 and TRBJ2-3; TRBD2 matches at 7 bases. With V trimmed by 2 bases and J by 5 bases, 5 bases remained unmatched. The CDR3 sequence is 14 residues long. CDR1 and CDR2 (germline): SGHNT, YYREEE (reference sequence). In DNA form, the CDR3 reads TGTGCCAGCAGCTTTGGGGGGGGTAAAGATACGCAGTATTTT. Protein sequence: CASSFGGGKDTQYF.

This chain connects TRBV5-6 to TRBJ2-1; D may be TRBD2 (6 bases). Germline CDR1 is SGHDT and CDR2 is YYEEEE. V was pared by 6 bases and J by 9 bases, with 13 bases between. This CDR3 has 12 amino acids. Here the CDR3 reads CASNTRGIEQFF. The CDR3, as DNA: TGTGCCAGCAATACACGGGGGATTGAGCAGTTCTTC.

Of note for this clone: At one end the junction does not follow the germline gene, possibly because of a read error. The chain links TRBV5-1 to TRBJ2-7; weak D call: TRBD2 (6 bases). The CDR3 totals 15 residues. Germline CDR1 is SGHRS and CDR2 is YFSETQ. The CDR3 sequence: CASRLVGGTWNEQYF. CDR3 DNA sequence: TGCGCCAGCCGCTTGGTGGGGGGTACTTGGAACGAGCAGTACTTC.

This chain links TRBV11-2 with TRBJ2-5; weak D call: TRBD1 (5 bases). Germline CDR1 reads SGHAT; CDR2 reads FQNNGV. This CDR3 is built from 14 residues. V was cut by 5 bases and J by 6 bases, with 16 bases left in between. The chain's CDR3 is CASSHPDSGKTQYF. The CDR3 nucleotides read TGTGCCAGCAGCCATCCCGACAGTGGAAAGACCCAGTACTTC. The full variable domain, in which reference TRBV11-2 and TRBJ2-5 provide the parts outside the CDR3, is EAGVAQSPRYKIIEKRQSVAFWCNPISGHATLYWYQQILGQGPKLLIQFQNNGVVDDSQLPKDRFSAERLKGVDSTLKIQPAKLEDSAVYLCASSHPDSGKTQYFGPGTRLLVL.

This clone turned up a few times. V and J are TRBV6-4 and TRBJ2-3; TRBD2 matches at 11 bases. Germline V gene data show CDR1 as MRHNA and CDR2 as SNTAGT. The CDR3 length is 15 residues. The V and J ends lost 3 bases and 3 bases, in that order; junction bases with no gene match: 2. The CDR3 DNA follows: TGTGCCAGCAGTGAACTAGCGGGAGAAACAGATACGCAGTATTTT. Its translation: CASSELAGETDTQYF.

This chain uses TRBV11-3 with TRBJ2-1; D possibly corresponds to TRBD2 (5 bases). The CDR3 runs 15 residues. The germline gives CDR1 SGHNT, CDR2 YENEEA. Trimming removed 5 bases at V and 0 bases at J, with 11 bases between. This CDR3 is CASSPGLSSYNEQFF. The CDR3 bases are TGTGCCAGCAGCCCCGGACTGAGCTCCTACAATGAGCAGTTCTTC.

J is TRBJ2-2 and V is TRBV24-1; possibly TRBD1 for D (5 bases). The CDR3 is made up of 14 amino acids. Trimming removed 9 bases at V and 4 bases at J, with 14 bases between. Germline-derived CDR1 and CDR2 are KGHDR and SFDVKD. The CDR3: CATAAKRGTGELFF. In DNA, the CDR3 is TGTGCCACCGCTGCAAAAAGGGGCACCGGGGAGCTGTTTTTT.

The V call is TRBV5-4, the J call TRBJ1-6; perhaps TRBD1 as D (5 bases). CDR1 and CDR2 (germline): SGHNT, YYREEE (reference sequence). V was shortened by 1 base and J by 8 bases, with 16 bases between the two germline ends. The CDR3 is 16 amino acids. The DNA of the CDR3 is TGTGCCAGCAGCTTGCGCGGACCAGGGTGGCATTCACCCCTCCACTTT. This translates into CASSLRGPGWHSPLHF.

The V call is TRBV2, the J call TRBJ1-5; tentative D call: TRBD1 (5 bases). The CDR3 extends over 15 amino acids. CDR1 is SNHLY, CDR2 FYNNEI, per germline. V was cut by 1 base and J by 9 bases, with 16 bases left in between. For the CDR3, the DNA is TGTGCCAGCAGTGAAGGCCTCGGGGGTGGGATGCCCCAGCATTTT. Its translation is CASSEGLGGGMPQHF.

CDR3 amino acids: CASSIQGLGNYGYTF. Written as DNA, the CDR3 is TGTGCCAGTAGTATACAGGGTTTGGGCAACTATGGCTACACCTTC. This chain uses TRBV19 with TRBJ1-2; TRBD1 is a possible D gene (5 bases). The CDR3 totals 15 residues. Germline CDR1 reads LNHDA; CDR2 reads SQIVND (reference sequence). The V and J ends lost 2 bases and 2 bases respectively, with 12 bases between them.

This clone was seen more than once but under ten times. The rearrangement joins TRBV19 to TRBJ1-1, with D tentatively TRBD1 (6 bases). Between the trimmed V and J ends, which lost 4 bases and 0 bases, there was a span of 9 bases. Germline lookup yields CDR1 LNHDA and CDR2 SQIVND (reference sequence). The length of the CDR3 is 14 residues. The CDR3 reads CASSKGVMNTEAFF. The CDR3 nucleotides are TGTGCCAGTAGTAAGGGGGTCATGAACACTGAAGCTTTCTTT.